The rows below give T cell receptor beta chains drawn from one sample of a study of T cells expressing NK-cell markers. TCRdb reanalyzed the 5' RACE reads and collapses them to one entry per CDR3 protein, without DNA. The sample's table shows about 440,000 distinct CDR3 sequences. Material: blood T cells: a sorted CD56 or NKG2C T cell subset, CD4+ or CD8+ T cells, or bulk PBMC T cells (not recorded which). These receptors were collected from a woman aged 18-69 years in good health. CDR3s include the opening cysteine and the closing phenylalanine or tryptophan.

>TRBJ2-2|16|TRBV12-3/TRBV12-4
CASSSGTSENTGELFF
>TRBJ1-5|12|TRBV3-1
CASSQDNQPQHF
>TRBJ2-5|15|TRBV7-2
CASSLRGRFQENQYF
>TRBJ2-3|15|TRBV29-1
CSVDSGGAWTDTQYF
>TRBJ1-1|16|TRBV5-6
CASSPYRDRGNTEAFF
>TRBJ2-1|19|TRBV11-2
CASSLEAIMASSSYNEQFF
>TRBJ2-3|17|TRBV7-8
CASLSGSRRMSTDTQYF
>TRBJ2-3|15|TRBV19
CASSVDRMSTDTQYF
>TRBJ2-4|11|TRBV20-1
CSARVMGTKYF
>TRBJ2-1|14|TRBV7-3
CASSLSWQNNEQFF
>TRBJ1-2|13|TRBV20-1
CSARDSGNYGYTF
>TRBJ2-3|17|TRBV7-8
CASSARTTSGAWDTQYF
>TRBJ2-2|16|TRBV12-3/TRBV12-4
CASSPGLAGAAGELFF
>TRBJ1-2|15|TRBV29-1
CSVSLGQGANYGYTF
>TRBJ2-7|11|TRBV29-1
CSVEGSNKQYF
>TRBJ1-3|16|TRBV5-1
CASSLERGASGNTIYF
>TRBJ2-1|16|TRBV20-1
CSARDPGTALGNEQFF
>TRBJ1-5|15|TRBV20-1
CSATVGFQDNQPQHF
>TRBJ1-4|14|TRBV12-3/TRBV12-4
CASSPGMASSILFF